This T cell receptor (beta chain) was obtained from a study of CD8+ T cells in alopecia areata. Investigators isolated RNA and reverse transcribed it into cDNA to act as the sequencing template. TCRdb's table, derived via immunoSEQ multiplex PCR, lists solely in-frame clones and lacks some. The sample contains about 200,000 clones, 55% to 75% of which appear only once. Looked up from germline, CDR1 is SEHNR and CDR2 is FQNEAQ (reference sequence). The CDR3 extends over 14 amino acids. Losses at the gene ends were 5 bases for V and 4 bases for J; bases not matched to a gene: 4. Treatment: oral pan-JAK inhibitor, 5-10 mg twice daily.

The receptor comes from a human donor with alopecia areata. This specimen consisted of CD4+ T cells sorted from blood, obtained at week 24, from a patient treated with tofacitinib. This chain joins TRBV7-9 and TRBJ1-2, with 10 bases matching TRBD1. The CDR3 DNA reads TGTGCCAGCAGCCCCGGACAGGGGGTCTATGGCTACACCTTC. Residues: CASSPGQGVYGYTF.